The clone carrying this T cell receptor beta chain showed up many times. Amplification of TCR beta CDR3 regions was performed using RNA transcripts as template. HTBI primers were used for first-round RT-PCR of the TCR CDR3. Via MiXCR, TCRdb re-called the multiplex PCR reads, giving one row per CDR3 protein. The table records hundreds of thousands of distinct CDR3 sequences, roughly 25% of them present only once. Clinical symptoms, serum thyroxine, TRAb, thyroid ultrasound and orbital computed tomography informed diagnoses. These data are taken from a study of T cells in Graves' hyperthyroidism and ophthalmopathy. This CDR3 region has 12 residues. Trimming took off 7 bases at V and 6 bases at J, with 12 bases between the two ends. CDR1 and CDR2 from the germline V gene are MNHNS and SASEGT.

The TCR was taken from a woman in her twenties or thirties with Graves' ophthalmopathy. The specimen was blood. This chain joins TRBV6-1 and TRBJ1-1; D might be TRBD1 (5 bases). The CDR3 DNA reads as TGTGCCAGCATTGAGGGGCCCCCTGAAGCTTTCTTT. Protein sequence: CASIEGPPEAFF.